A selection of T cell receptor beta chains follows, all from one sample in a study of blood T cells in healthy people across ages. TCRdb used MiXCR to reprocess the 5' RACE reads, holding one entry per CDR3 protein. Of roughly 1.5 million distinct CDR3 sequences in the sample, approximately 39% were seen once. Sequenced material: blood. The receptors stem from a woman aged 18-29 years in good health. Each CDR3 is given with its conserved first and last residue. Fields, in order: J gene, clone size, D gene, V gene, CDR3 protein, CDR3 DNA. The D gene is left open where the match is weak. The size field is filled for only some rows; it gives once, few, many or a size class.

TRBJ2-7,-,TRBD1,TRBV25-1,CASSRQGYSLYEQYF,TGTGCCAGCAGTCGACAGGGGTACTCCCTCTACGAGCAGTACTTC
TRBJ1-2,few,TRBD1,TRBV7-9,CASNIQGIFNYGYTF,TGTGCCAGCAACATACAGGGGATCTTTAACTATGGCTACACCTTC
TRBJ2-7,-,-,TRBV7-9,CASSYFPPPVRGAYEQYF,TGTGCCAGCAGCTACTTCCCGCCGCCAGTCAGGGGCGCCTACGAGCAGTACTTC
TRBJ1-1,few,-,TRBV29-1,CSVEEGLGTEAFF,TGCAGCGTTGAGGAGGGGCTCGGTACTGAAGCTTTCTTT
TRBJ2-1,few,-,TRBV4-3,CASSHLTGSYNEQFF,TGCGCCAGCAGCCACTTAACTGGCTCCTACAATGAGCAGTTCTTC
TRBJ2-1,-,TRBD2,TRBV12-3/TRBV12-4,CASSLGGGTSGGLDEQFF,TGTGCCAGCAGTTTAGGAGGGGGGACTAGCGGGGGGCTGGATGAGCAGTTCTTC
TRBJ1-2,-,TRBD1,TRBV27,CASSIQMVGQGINYGYTF,TGTGCCAGTAGCATACAAATGGTTGGACAGGGGATAAACTATGGCTACACCTTC
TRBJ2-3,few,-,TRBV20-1,CSGKTASTDTQYF,TGCAGTGGGAAGACTGCTAGCACAGATACGCAGTATTTT
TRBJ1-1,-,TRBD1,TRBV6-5,CASRPGGGGGTEAFF,TGTGCCAGCAGACCTGGAGGGGGCGGGGGCACTGAAGCTTTCTTT
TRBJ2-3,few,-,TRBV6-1,CASSGSGWWTTDTQYF,TGTGCCAGCAGTGGATCTGGGTGGTGGACCACAGATACGCAGTATTTT
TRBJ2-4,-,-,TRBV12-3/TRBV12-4,CASSRIAKNIQYF,TGTGCCAGCAGCCGAATAGCCAAAAACATTCAGTACTTC
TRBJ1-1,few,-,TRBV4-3,CASSRGTAPNTEAFF,TGCGCCAGCAGCCGGGGCACAGCTCCAAACACTGAAGCTTTCTTT
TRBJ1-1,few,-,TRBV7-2,CASSFSRMANTEAFF,TGTGCCAGCAGCTTTAGTCGGATGGCGAACACTGAAGCTTTCTTT
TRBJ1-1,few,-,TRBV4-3,CASSQDRTATEAFF,TGCGCCAGCAGCCAAGATCGTACAGCTACTGAAGCTTTCTTT
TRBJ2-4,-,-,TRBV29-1,CSVEDLNGAEQYF,TGCAGCGTTGAAGATCTTAATGGGGCTGAGCAGTACTTC
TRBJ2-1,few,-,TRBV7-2,CASSLVVDIPYNEQFF,TGTGCCAGCAGCTTAGTAGTGGACATCCCCTACAATGAGCAGTTCTTC
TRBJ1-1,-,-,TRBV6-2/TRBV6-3,CASSYSYRVDTEAFF,TGTGCCAGCAGTTACTCGTACAGGGTGGACACTGAAGCTTTCTTT
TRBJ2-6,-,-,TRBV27,CASSLLGVAGANVLTF,TGTGCCAGCAGTTTACTCGGGGTAGCTGGGGCCAACGTCCTGACTTTC
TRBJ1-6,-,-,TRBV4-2,CASSQEVGRSSYNSPLHF,TGTGCCAGCAGCCAAGAAGTCGGACGGAGCTCCTATAATTCACCCCTCCACTTT
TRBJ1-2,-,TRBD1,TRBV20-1,CSAINPGQGSSGGYGYTF,TGCAGTGCTATTAACCCGGGACAGGGTTCCTCGGGTGGCTATGGCTACACCTTC
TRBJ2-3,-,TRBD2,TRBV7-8,CASLPRGRAVSDTQYF,TGTGCCAGCCTTCCCCGGGGGAGGGCCGTATCGGATACGCAGTATTTT
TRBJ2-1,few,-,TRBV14,CASSQGLERYEQFF,TGTGCCAGCAGCCAAGGACTAGAAAGATATGAGCAGTTCTTC